These T cell receptor beta chains were read from a single sample in a study of siplizumab effects on memory and regulatory T cells. TCRdb's copy holds only in-frame clones and misses some; the assay was immunoSEQ multiplex PCR. The sample consists of tens of thousands of clones, approximately 95% of them appearing once. The specimen was CD8+ T cells sorted from blood. The origin of the receptors is a human donor in good health. Each CDR3 is given with its conserved first and last residue. D genes are given only for firm matches. Not every row has a clone size; where given, it reads once, few, many or a size class.

J gene,V gene,D gene,clone size,CDR3 DNA,CDR3 protein
TRBJ2-7,TRBV5-1,-,-,TGCGCCAGTCTCCCCGACAGCGGCCCTCGCGAGCAGTACTTC,CASLPDSGPREQYF
TRBJ2-7,TRBV5-6,TRBD2,-,TGTGCCAGCAGCTTGGTTCTAGCGGGAATCTACGAGCAGTACTTC,CASSLVLAGIYEQYF
TRBJ1-1,TRBV9,-,-,TGTGCCAGCAGCGGGGGTTCCGGGGCTGGGATGAACACTGAAGCTTTCTTT,CASSGGSGAGMNTEAFF
TRBJ2-2,TRBV7-3,TRBD2,-,TGTGCCAGCAGCTTAGGATATCGCTTGCCTAGCGGGAGCACCGGGGAGCTGTTTTTT,CASSLGYRLPSGSTGELFF
TRBJ2-3,TRBV7-6,-,-,TGTGCCAGCAGCTTAGGTGGGGGTAACACAGATACGCAGTATTTT,CASSLGGGNTDTQYF
TRBJ2-1,TRBV27,TRBD2,-,TGTGCCAGCAGTGCCCCCGGGACTAGCGGTTACAATGAGCAGTTCTTC,CASSAPGTSGYNEQFF
TRBJ2-1,TRBV5-6,TRBD2,-,TGTGCCAGCAGCTTGGGGCTAGCGGGAGGAAATGAGCAGTTCTTC,CASSLGLAGGNEQFF
TRBJ2-1,TRBV9,-,-,TGTGCCAGCAGCTCTGGCGGAGGAGCGTCCTCCTACAATGAGCAGTTCTTC,CASSSGGGASSYNEQFF
TRBJ2-5,TRBV6-4,-,-,TGTGCCATACAGGAGGAAGAGACCCAGTACTTC,CAIQEEETQYF
TRBJ1-1,TRBV29-1,-,-,TGCAGCGTGTCAGGGGTTATGAACACTGAAGCTTTCTTT,CSVSGVMNTEAFF
TRBJ1-1,TRBV11-1,-,-,TGTGCCAGCAGCCGGACGGATATGAACACTGAAGCTTTCTTT,CASSRTDMNTEAFF
TRBJ2-7,TRBV5-1,TRBD2,-,TGCGCCAGCAGCACTAGCGGGAGGGACTACGAGCAGTACTTC,CASSTSGRDYEQYF
TRBJ2-7,TRBV29-1,-,once,TGCAGCGCACAGACAGGAACCTACGAGCAGTACTTC,CSAQTGTYEQYF
TRBJ2-1,TRBV5-1,TRBD2,-,TGCGCCAGCAGCCAACTAGAGAGCGGGGGGACCTACAATGAGCAGTTCTTC,CASSQLESGGTYNEQFF
TRBJ2-1,TRBV7-6,-,-,TGTGCCAGCAGCTTAGGGTTTCTGGACTACAATGAGCAGTTCTTC,CASSLGFLDYNEQFF
TRBJ2-7,TRBV27,TRBD2,-,TGTGCCAGCGCCCCCTCCGGGACTAGCGGCTACGAGCAGTACTTC,CASAPSGTSGYEQYF
TRBJ2-6,TRBV5-4,-,-,TGTGCCAGCAGCCCGGTAGACAGGTACTCTGGGGCCAACGTCCTGACTTTC,CASSPVDRYSGANVLTF
TRBJ2-7,TRBV5-6,-,-,TGTGCCAGCAGCTTTTTGGGAAACGAGCAGTACTTC,CASSFLGNEQYF
TRBJ1-1,TRBV2,TRBD1,-,TGTGCCAGCAGAAACCTAGGGGGCAACACTGAAGCTTTCTTT,CASRNLGGNTEAFF
TRBJ2-6,TRBV19,-,-,TGTGCCAGTAGTATAGGTGCGGCCTCTGGGGCCAACGTCCTGACTTTC,CASSIGAASGANVLTF
TRBJ2-7,TRBV19,-,-,TGTGCCAGTAGCCACGAAGGGCTAGCGAACGAGCAGTACTTC,CASSHEGLANEQYF
TRBJ2-4,TRBV28,-,-,TGTGCCAGCAGACCGCTAGGCTCGAACATTCAGTACTTC,CASRPLGSNIQYF
TRBJ2-7,TRBV5-6,-,-,TGTGCCAGCAGCGAAACCCCGACAGGTAACGAGCAGTACTTC,CASSETPTGNEQYF
TRBJ2-3,TRBV5-3,-,-,TGTGCCAGAAAAACACGAGCGAGCCTCAACACAGATACGCAGTATTTT,CARKTRASLNTDTQYF
TRBJ1-2,TRBV11-2,-,-,TGTGCCAGCAGCTTAGGGGCGACGGGACATTATGGCTACACCTTC,CASSLGATGHYGYTF
TRBJ1-2,TRBV7-2,TRBD1,once,TGTGCCAGCAGCCAGGGGGGGGCGGGCGGCTACACCTTC,CASSQGGAGGYTF
TRBJ2-7,TRBV21-1,-,-,TGTGCCAGCAGCAGCGCTGAGGGTTGGTCGTGCGAGCAGTACTTC,CASSSAEGWSCEQYF
TRBJ2-5,TRBV7-6,TRBD1,-,TGTGCCAGCAGCTTCGCAACGACAGGGGGCCAAGAGACCCAGTACTTC,CASSFATTGGQETQYF
TRBJ2-5,TRBV28,TRBD1,-,TGTGCCAGCGGCAGGGGGCAGCGGGAGACCCAGTACTTC,CASGRGQRETQYF
TRBJ1-2,TRBV29-1,-,-,TGCAGCGCCTATTATAGGGGAAGGGGCTACACCTTC,CSAYYRGRGYTF
TRBJ2-1,TRBV19,TRBD2,-,TGTGCCAGTAGTCCACGGAGGACTAGCGGGGGGTACAATGAGCAGTTCTTC,CASSPRRTSGGYNEQFF
TRBJ2-1,TRBV11-2,-,-,TGTGCCAGCAGCTTAGCGTTGCGGGGGCCGGCTCCTCCTGAGCAGTTCTTC,CASSLALRGPAPPEQFF
TRBJ1-5,TRBV27,TRBD1,once,TGTGCCAGCAGCATAACAGGGGGCAATCAGCCCCAGCATTTT,CASSITGGNQPQHF
TRBJ1-5,TRBV28,-,-,TGTGCCAGCAGTTTCAATATCGAACAGCCCCAGCATTTT,CASSFNIEQPQHF
TRBJ2-1,TRBV7-3,-,-,TGTGCCAGCAGCTTTATCAGGGGTCCTTACAATGAGCAGTTCTTC,CASSFIRGPYNEQFF
TRBJ1-3,TRBV2,-,-,TGTGCCAGCATCGGACCCTCGGACACCATATATTTT,CASIGPSDTIYF
TRBJ2-7,TRBV19,TRBD2,-,TGTGCCAGTAGTATTGGCGGGAGCTCCTACGAGCAGTACTTC,CASSIGGSSYEQYF
TRBJ2-1,TRBV5-6,TRBD2,-,TGTGCCAGCAGCCCGACCCCTAGCGGTTCCTACAATGAGCAGTTCTTC,CASSPTPSGSYNEQFF
TRBJ1-5,TRBV19,-,-,TGTGCCAGTAGTTCAGCAGGAGTTAGCAATCAGCCCCAGCATTTT,CASSSAGVSNQPQHF
TRBJ2-5,TRBV7-6,-,-,TGTGCCAGCAGCTTTTTCACAGCAGTTCAAGAGACCCAGTACTTC,CASSFFTAVQETQYF
TRBJ2-1,TRBV2,TRBD2,-,TGTGCCAGCAGAATACTAGCGGGAAGCACTGAGCAGTTCTTC,CASRILAGSTEQFF
TRBJ2-7,TRBV27,TRBD2,-,TGTGCCAGCAGTTTATCGGGACTAGCGCGCTCCTACGAGCAGTACTTC,CASSLSGLARSYEQYF
TRBJ1-5,TRBV6-1,-,once,TGTGCCAGCAGTGAAAGGAGTAGCAATCAGCCCCAGCATTTT,CASSERSSNQPQHF
TRBJ2-5,TRBV7-9,TRBD1,-,TGTGCCAGCCCTGAACCGGGACAGGCGGAGACCCAGTACTTC,CASPEPGQAETQYF
TRBJ2-7,TRBV5-6,-,-,TGTGCCAGCAGCCCCCCAGGGGAGGGGAACTACGAGCAGTACTTC,CASSPPGEGNYEQYF
TRBJ2-1,TRBV7-3,TRBD2,-,TGTGCCAGCAGCTTAACGGCTAGCGGGATTAGTCTACCTCATTTCTTC,CASSLTASGISLPHFF
TRBJ2-1,TRBV28,-,once,TGTGCCAGCAGTTTATTTAAGGGAAGGTCCAATGAGCAGTTCTTC,CASSLFKGRSNEQFF
TRBJ1-6,TRBV10-3,-,few,TGTGCCATCAGTGACACGGGACCAGAGGATTCACCCCTCCACTTT,CAISDTGPEDSPLHF
TRBJ2-2,TRBV9,-,-,TGTGCCAGCAGCCCACCGACAGGTCCGAACACCGGGGAGCTGTTTTTT,CASSPPTGPNTGELFF
TRBJ1-5,TRBV27,-,-,TGTGCCAGCAGTTTGAGAAGGGAGAATCAGCCCCAGCATTTT,CASSLRRENQPQHF
TRBJ2-7,TRBV27,-,once,TGTGCCAGCAGTTTTGGGTACGAGCAGTACTTC,CASSFGYEQYF
TRBJ1-2,TRBV27,-,-,TGTGCCAGCAGTTTATCGCAGGGCAGTTTCTATGGCTACACCTTC,CASSLSQGSFYGYTF